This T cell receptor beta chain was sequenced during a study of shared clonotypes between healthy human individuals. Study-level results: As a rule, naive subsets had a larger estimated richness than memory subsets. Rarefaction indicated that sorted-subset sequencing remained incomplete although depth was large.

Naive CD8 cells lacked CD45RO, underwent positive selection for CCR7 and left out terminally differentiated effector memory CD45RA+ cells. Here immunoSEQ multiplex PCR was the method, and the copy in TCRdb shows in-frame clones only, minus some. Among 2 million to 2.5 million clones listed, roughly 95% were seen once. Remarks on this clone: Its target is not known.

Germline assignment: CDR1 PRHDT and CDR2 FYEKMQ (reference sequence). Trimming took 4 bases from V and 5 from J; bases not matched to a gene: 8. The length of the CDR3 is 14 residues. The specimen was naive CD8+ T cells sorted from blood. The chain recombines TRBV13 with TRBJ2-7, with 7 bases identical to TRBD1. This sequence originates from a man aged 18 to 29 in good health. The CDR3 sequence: CASSSNRGAHEQYF. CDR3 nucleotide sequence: TGTGCCAGCAGCTCAAACAGGGGAGCGCACGAGCAGTACTTC.